The entry that follows covers one T cell receptor beta chain sequence. Its antigen is not known. This record comes from a study of OX40 agonist ivuxolimab in advanced cancers. Study as a whole: Eligibility admitted prior anti-PD-1, anti-PD-L1 or anti-CTLA-4 therapy; approximately 40% had some.

TCRdb's copy holds only in-frame clones and misses some; the assay was immunoSEQ multiplex PCR. The sample lists approximately 92,000 clones; about four fifths were seen once. Study-wide points: Mean expanded clone counts were higher in CD8+ than CD4+ T cells.

The starting material was CD4+ or CD8+ T cells sorted from blood, obtained in a trial of the OX40 agonist ivuxolimab. This TCR was sampled from an adult with an advanced solid tumor such as melanoma, head and neck, liver or kidney cancer.

This chain's CDR3 is CASSLITGVGKMNTEAFF. DNA for the CDR3: TGTGCCAGCAGCTTAATAACAGGGGTGGGTAAGATGAACACTGAAGCTTTCTTT. The chain couples TRBV7-8 to TRBJ1-1, with 7 bases that match TRBD1. This CDR3 is 18 amino acids long. V lost 2 bases, J lost 0 bases, and 12 bases stayed unmatched. The germline CDR1 and CDR2 sequences are SGHVS and FQNEAQ. The variable domain in full, with the rest retrieved from reference TRBV7-8 and TRBJ1-1, is GAGVSQSPRYKVAKRGQDVALRCDPISGHVSLFWYQQALGQGPEFLTYFQNEAQLDKSGLPSDRFFAERPEGSVSTLKIQRTQQEDSAVYLCASSLITGVGKMNTEAFFGQGTRLTVV.